One sample yielded the 8 T cell receptor beta chains listed below, sequenced in a study of T cells after yellow fever vaccination. A single record per CDR3 protein comes from TCRdb applying MiXCR to the 5' RACE reads. The data hold just under 600,000 distinct CDR3 sequences, with roughly 13% observed a single time. The sequenced sample was PBMCs, obtained on the day of the yellow fever booster vaccination. The receptors shown here come from a man under 40 who received the YFV17D yellow fever vaccine.

The V gene is TRBV12-3 or TRBV12-4, the J gene TRBJ2-4, with D possibly being TRBD2 (6 bases). V lost 5 bases, J lost 7 bases, and 15 bases lay in between. The CDR3 loop spans 14 amino acids. CDR3 protein: CASSGAPRGNIQYF. The CDR3 bases are TGTGCCAGCAGTGGGGCCCCGCGGGGTAACATTCAGTACTTC.

The chain links TRBV5-1 to TRBJ1-1; TRBD1 aligns across 7 bases. The CDR3 is 15 residues long. Germline V gene lookup returns CDR1 SGHRS and CDR2 YFSETQ. Trimming at V came to 1 base and at J to 1 base, leaving 4 bases not matched to a gene. The CDR3 loop is CASSLPGTANTEAFF. DNA for the CDR3: TGCGCCAGCAGCTTGCCCGGGACAGCGAACACTGAAGCTTTCTTT.

The CDR3 region has the DNA TGTGCCAGTAGTCAACTAGTGGAGAGTGAGCAGTTCTTC. Protein sequence: CASSQLVESEQFF. J is TRBJ2-1 and V is TRBV19, with D possibly being TRBD2 (5 bases). Germline lookup yields CDR1 LNHDA and CDR2 SQIVND (reference sequence). The CDR3 has 13 residues. Trimming pared 5 bases from V and 9 bases from J, leaving 14 bases between.

This clonotype turned up a few times. V gene TRBV2 combines with J gene TRBJ1-5; weak D call: TRBD1 (6 bases). Trimming took 5 bases from V and 11 from J, leaving 16 bases between them. The V gene's germline CDR1 is SNHLY and CDR2 FYNNEI. The length of the CDR3 is 13 residues. The CDR3 reads CASSRDGQKSQHF. The CDR3, as DNA: TGTGCCAGCAGTAGGGACGGACAGAAGTCCCAGCATTTT.

The chain links TRBV6-5 to TRBJ2-2, with 12 positions matching TRBD1. With 3 bases clipped from V and 4 bases from J, the junction kept 6 bases outside the gene matches. The germline V gene encodes CDR1 MNHEY and CDR2 SVGAGI. CDR3 length: 17 amino acids. CDR3 nucleotide sequence: TGTGCCAGCAGTTATATTGGGGGACAGGGGGCCACCGGGGAGCTGTTTTTT. The encoded protein is CASSYIGGQGATGELFF.

The chain is built from TRBV7-9 and TRBJ2-1; D is unresolved. Germline CDR1 SEHNR, CDR2 FQNEAQ (reference sequence). V lost 3 bases to trimming and J lost 3 bases, with 6 bases between them. The CDR3 contains 13 residues. CDR3 amino acids: CASSFRGYNEQFF. The CDR3 DNA reads TGTGCCAGCAGCTTCCGCGGCTACAATGAGCAGTTCTTC.

This clonotype was observed a handful of times. The rearrangement uses TRBV14 and TRBJ2-1; TRBD1 agrees at 8 bases. The CDR3 has 16 residues. Germline V lookup: CDR1 SGHDN, CDR2 FVKESK. The trim removed 4 bases at V and 6 bases at J, leaving 11 bases unmatched. CDR3 sequence: CASSPARTGLSNEQFF. In DNA, the CDR3 is TGTGCCAGCAGCCCAGCTCGGACAGGGTTATCCAATGAGCAGTTCTTC.

This clonotype occurred a few times. The chain couples TRBV18 to TRBJ2-7, with D possibly matching TRBD1 (6 bases). The germline V gene has CDR1 KGHSH and CDR2 LQKENI. V lost 3 bases to trimming and J lost 5 bases, with 14 bases between them. The CDR3 sequence is 14 residues long. CDR3 protein: CASSPRTDGHEQYF. Written as DNA, the CDR3 is TGTGCCAGCTCACCTCGGACAGACGGCCACGAGCAGTACTTC.